This T cell receptor beta chain was sequenced for a study of blood T cell repertoires in COVID-19. Sequenced by immunoSEQ multiplex PCR; TCRdb stores in-frame clones only, minus some. The data hold over 300,000 clones, with more than 70% observed a single time. The sequence was collected from a woman aged 45-60 years with acute or convalescent COVID-19. The sample comprised peripheral blood.

CDR3 region: CASRRGRDTQYF. For the CDR3, the DNA is TGTGCCAGCAGGCGGGGCAGAGATACGCAGTATTTT. The rearrangement uses TRBV28 and TRBJ2-3, with D tentatively TRBD2 (6 bases). The CDR3 runs 12 residues. The V gene's germline CDR1 is MDHEN and CDR2 SYDVKM. Trimming cost V 6 bases and J 5 bases, with 9 bases left between them.